Below are 13 T cell receptor beta chains sequenced from a single sample in a study of shared clonotypes between healthy human individuals. Sequenced by immunoSEQ multiplex PCR; TCRdb stores in-frame clones only, minus some. Here the sample spans about 1 million clones, under 80% being singletons. The sequenced sample consisted of memory CD4+ T cells sorted from blood. Subset defined: CD45RA-negative fraction. The receptors stem from a man between 18 and 35 years old in good health.

The rearrangement links TRBV4-1 to TRBJ2-7; 8 bases agree with TRBD1. This CDR3 comprises 15 residues. Germline V CDR1 and CDR2: MGHRA, YSYEKL. With 4 bases clipped from V and 5 bases from J, the junction kept 10 bases outside the gene matches. CDR3 residues: CASSPAGQGAHEQYF. As DNA, the CDR3 is TGCGCCAGCAGCCCCGCCGGCCAGGGGGCCCACGAGCAGTACTTC.

The rearrangement uses TRBV6-5 and TRBJ2-2, with D tentatively TRBD2 (7 bases). The CDR3 totals 13 residues. The germline CDR1 and CDR2 sequences are MNHEY and SVGAGI. Trimming took 7 bases from V and 5 from J, leaving 11 bases between them. CDR3 in amino acids: CASTRGATGELFF. As DNA, the CDR3 is TGTGCCAGCACCCGGGGGGCTACCGGGGAGCTGTTTTTT.

The CDR3 sequence: CASSELDRGRTDTQYF. The CDR3 DNA reads as TGTGCCAGCAGTGAGTTGGACAGGGGTAGGACAGATACGCAGTATTTT. The V gene is TRBV25-1, the J gene TRBJ2-3; 9 nucleotides match TRBD1. The V segment lost 3 bases and the J segment 3 bases; nucleotides outside the gene matches: 7. This CDR3 spans 16 amino acids. The V gene's germline CDR1 is MGHDK and CDR2 SYGVNS.

The chain has TRBV7-2 and TRBJ1-3; TRBD1 is a possible D gene (5 bases). The germline V and J ends were trimmed by 1 base and 2 bases, with 6 bases remaining between them. CDR3 length: 14 residues. Germline CDR1 SGHTA, CDR2 FQGNSA. The CDR3 region has the DNA TGTGCCAGCAGCTTAGAGGGGCCTGGAAACACCATATATTTT. Its translation: CASSLEGPGNTIYF.

J is TRBJ2-5 and V is TRBV10-2; a possible D gene is TRBD1 (6 bases). Trimming shortened V by 7 bases and J by 7 bases, and 16 bases separated the two germline ends. The CDR3 is 13 amino acids. Germline V CDR1 and CDR2: WSHSY, SAAADI. The CDR3 region is CASTETGPRTQYF. The DNA of the CDR3 is TGCGCCAGCACCGAGACAGGTCCCAGGACCCAGTACTTC.

This rearrangement joins TRBV6-6 to TRBJ1-6; no definite D call. This CDR3 spans 13 amino acids. Trimming shortened V by 8 bases and J by 7 bases, and 12 bases separated the two germline ends. Germline V gene sequence: CDR1 MNHNY, CDR2 SVGAGI (reference sequence). This CDR3 reads CASVGPGNSPLHF. CDR3 sequence (DNA): TGTGCCAGCGTCGGGCCCGGGAATTCACCCCTCCACTTT.

The chain couples TRBV15 to TRBJ2-1, with TRBD2 matching 7 bases. The CDR3 covers 17 residues. V trimming: 0 bases; J trimming: 4 bases; junction bases outside the gene matches: 9. The germline V gene encodes CDR1 LNHNV and CDR2 YYDKDF (reference sequence). The CDR3, as DNA: TGTGCCACCAGCAGAGATTTATCCGGGACTAAATACAATGAGCAGTTCTTC. It is translated as CATSRDLSGTKYNEQFF. The full variable domain, in which reference TRBV15 and TRBJ2-1 provide the parts outside the CDR3, is DAMVIQNPRYQVTQFGKPVTLSCSQTLNHNVMYWYQQKSSQAPKLLFHYYDKDFNNEADTPDNFQSRRPNTSFCFLDIRSPGLGDTAMYLCATSRDLSGTKYNEQFFGPGTRLTVL.

This chain links TRBV18 with TRBJ2-7; 9 bases are a match to TRBD2. The CDR3 runs 16 residues. V dropped 4 bases and J dropped 7; count of bases not matched to a gene: 14. In germline, CDR1 is KGHSH, CDR2 LQKENI. CDR3 DNA sequence: TGTGCCAGCTCACGGGGACTAGCAGGTGCCTGGGAGGAGCAGTACTTC. This sequence encodes CASSRGLAGAWEEQYF.

This chain links TRBV5-8 with TRBJ2-4; tentative D call: TRBD2 (5 bases). This CDR3 region has 14 residues. The germline V gene encodes CDR1 SGHTS and CDR2 YDEGEE. Trimming shortened V by 4 bases and J by 10 bases, and 18 bases separated the two germline ends. The CDR3 coding sequence is TGTGCCAGCAGCCCTGGACTGGCGGAAGGGATTCAGTACTTC. Its translation: CASSPGLAEGIQYF.

The J gene is TRBJ1-2, the V gene TRBV27; D unclear. The CDR3 has 15 amino acids. CDR1 and CDR2 (germline): MNHEY, SMNVEV (reference sequence). Trimming pared 2 bases from V and 6 bases from J, leaving 16 bases between. The chain's CDR3 is CASSLEPRMYDGYTF. DNA for the CDR3: TGTGCCAGCAGTTTAGAGCCTAGGATGTATGATGGCTACACCTTC.

The genes are TRBV12-2 and TRBJ2-1; the table's D call TRBD2 went unverified against the DNA. TRBV12-2 is a pseudogene. The CDR3 has 13 amino acids. The CDR3 region is CASRLIPEDEQFF. CDR3 nucleotides: TGTGCAAGTCGCTTAATCCCCGAGGATGAGCAGTTCTTC.

This chain links TRBV11-2 with TRBJ2-1, with 7 bases aligning to TRBD2. CDR1 is SGHAT and CDR2 is FQNNGV in the germline V gene. Trimming cost V 4 bases and J 2 bases; bases outside gene matches: 5. This CDR3 comprises 15 residues. CDR3 nucleotides: TGTGCCAGCAGCTGGCTAGCGGACCCCTACAATGAGCAGTTCTTC. Translating gives CASSWLADPYNEQFF. The variable domain in full, completed from reference TRBV11-2 and TRBJ2-1, reads EAGVAQSPRYKIIEKRQSVAFWCNPISGHATLYWYQQILGQGPKLLIQFQNNGVVDDSQLPKDRFSAERLKGVDSTLKIQPAKLEDSAVYLCASSWLADPYNEQFFGPGTRLTVL.

The CDR3 DNA reads TGTGCCTCTCGGACAGGGGAGCATTCACCCCTCCACTTT. Amino acid sequence: CASRTGEHSPLHF. J is TRBJ1-6 and V is TRBV30; 9 bases are shared with TRBD1. Trimming at V came to 7 bases and at J to 8 bases, leaving 6 bases not matched to a gene. Germline V gene sequence: CDR1 GTSNPN, CDR2 SVGIG (reference sequence). This CDR3 is built from 13 residues. Supplemented by reference TRBV30 and TRBJ1-6, the full variable domain reads SQTIHQWPATLVQPVGSPLSLECTVEGTSNPNLYWYRQAAGRGLQLLFYSVGIGQISSEVPQNLSASRPQDRQFILSSKKLLLSDSGFYLCASRTGEHSPLHFGNGTRLTVT.